These T cell receptor beta chains were read from a single sample in a study of blood T cell repertoires in COVID-19. Here immunoSEQ multiplex PCR was the method, and the copy in TCRdb shows in-frame clones only, minus some. The sample includes some 240,000 clones, around 84% seen only once; the top ten take approximately 10%. The sample taken for sequencing was peripheral blood. These receptor sequences come from a man aged 50-60 years with active or convalescent COVID-19. CDR3s include the opening cysteine and the closing phenylalanine or tryptophan. Each record gives: clone size, D gene, J gene, V gene, CDR3 protein, CDR3 DNA. The D gene is left open where the match is weak. Only part of the rows carry a size: once, few, many, or a class if the clone is expanded.

- TRBD1 TRBJ2-7 TRBV6-5 CASSYRGTGSSYEQYF TGTGCCAGCAGTTACCGCGGGACAGGGAGCTCCTACGAGCAGTACTTC
- - TRBJ2-5 TRBV5-1 CASSLVLGVETQYF TGCGCCAGCAGCTTGGTTCTGGGCGTGGAGACCCAGTACTTC
- - TRBJ2-7 TRBV5-1 CASSGEYEQYF TGCGCCAGCAGTGGAGAATACGAGCAGTACTTC
- TRBD1 TRBJ2-3 TRBV2 CASRGRGHDTQYF TGTGCCAGCCGGGGCAGGGGGCATGATACGCAGTATTTT
- - TRBJ1-6 TRBV19 CAAGPAAIYNSPLHF TGTGCCGCGGGTCCGGCAGCAATTTATAATTCACCCCTCCACTTT
- - TRBJ2-1 TRBV2 CASSGSSYNEQFF TGTGCCAGCAGCGGGAGCTCCTACAATGAGCAGTTCTTC
- TRBD1 TRBJ2-3 TRBV5-1 CASSLTGGSDTQYF TGCGCCAGCAGCTTAACAGGGGGGAGTGATACGCAGTATTTT
- TRBD2 TRBJ2-3 TRBV6-2/TRBV6-3 CASSLSGGPDTQYF TGTGCCAGCAGTCTTAGCGGGGGGCCGGATACGCAGTATTTT
- TRBD2 TRBJ2-2 TRBV5-4 CASSLQRGPHTGELFF TGTGCCAGCAGCTTGCAGCGGGGGCCACACACCGGGGAGCTGTTTTTT
few - TRBJ2-7 TRBV6-5 CASSSGVGEQYF TGTGCCAGCAGTTCAGGGGTCGGCGAGCAGTACTTC
- TRBD1 TRBJ2-1 TRBV20-1 CSASLPGQGPSRSPFEQFF TGCAGTGCTAGTTTGCCGGGACAGGGGCCTAGTCGCTCCCCTTTTGAGCAGTTCTTC
- - TRBJ2-3 TRBV5-5 CASSLAGKDTQYF TGTGCCAGCAGCTTGGCCGGGAAGGATACGCAGTATTTT
- TRBD1 TRBJ1-2 TRBV5-6 CASSLLQGAGYGYTF TGTGCCAGCAGCTTGCTACAGGGGGCCGGCTATGGCTACACCTTC
- - TRBJ1-1 TRBV18 CASSPLNTEAFF TGTGCCAGCTCACCGTTAAACACTGAAGCTTTCTTT
- - TRBJ2-6 TRBV6-2/TRBV6-3 CASRYQGMISGANVLTF TGTGCCAGCAGGTACCAGGGCATGATCTCTGGGGCCAACGTCCTGACTTTC
- - TRBJ1-5 TRBV2 CASRGQSNQPQHF TGTGCCAGCAGAGGACAAAGCAATCAGCCCCAGCATTTT
- TRBD2 TRBJ2-1 TRBV12-5 CASGLASGTIKFNEQFF TGTGCTAGTGGTTTGGCTTCCGGGACTATTAAGTTCAATGAGCAGTTCTTC
- TRBD2 TRBJ2-1 TRBV6-6 CASSSPGLAGSYEQFF TGTGCCAGCAGTTCGCCGGGACTAGCGGGTAGTTATGAGCAGTTCTTC
- - TRBJ1-6 TRBV27 CASTLGGASSPLHF TGTGCCAGCACCCTAGGGGGGGCGAGTTCACCCCTCCACTTT
- - TRBJ1-5 TRBV5-6 CASSLLDSNQPQHF TGTGCCAGCAGCTTACTCGATAGCAATCAGCCCCAGCATTTT
- TRBD1 TRBJ2-2 TRBV11-3 CASSPGTANTGELFF TGTGCCAGCAGCCCTGGGACAGCGAACACCGGGGAGCTGTTTTTT
- TRBD1 TRBJ1-1 TRBV5-6 CASSLNRGTTEAFF TGTGCCAGCAGCTTAAACAGGGGCACCACTGAAGCTTTCTTT
- TRBD2 TRBJ2-1 TRBV11-2 CASSLRGGAYEQFF TGTGCCAGCAGCTTGCGCGGGGGGGCCTATGAGCAGTTCTTC
- - TRBJ2-5 TRBV2 CASSEVGREETQYF TGTGCCAGCAGTGAAGTGGGCAGGGAAGAGACCCAGTACTTC
- - TRBJ1-4 TRBV5-1 CASFTVQGNEKLFF TGCGCCAGCTTTACCGTGCAGGGCAATGAAAAACTGTTTTTT
- TRBD2 TRBJ2-3 TRBV5-4 CASSVAGERTDTQYF TGTGCCAGCAGCGTAGCGGGAGAAAGAACAGATACGCAGTATTTT
- - TRBJ1-1 TRBV4-2 CASSQDPGETEAFF TGTGCCAGCAGCCAAGATCCGGGGGAAACTGAAGCTTTCTTT
- - TRBJ2-1 TRBV18 CASSPPEGITYNEQFF TGTGCCAGCTCACCTCCGGAGGGAATCACCTACAATGAGCAGTTCTTC
- TRBD2 TRBJ2-5 TRBV5-1 CASSQGTSSETQYF TGCGCCAGCAGCCAGGGGACTAGCTCAGAGACCCAGTACTTC
- - TRBJ1-1 TRBV2 CASSVPGEWTEAFF TGTGCCAGCAGTGTTCCAGGGGAGTGGACTGAAGCTTTCTTT
few TRBD1 TRBJ2-2 TRBV7-3 CASRNDRGDGELFF TGTGCCAGCAGAAACGACAGGGGTGACGGGGAGCTGTTTTTT